The rows below give T cell receptor beta chains drawn from one sample of a study of vaccination and CD4 T cells after COVID-19. Their specific antigens are unknown. TCRdb re-called the PCR reads with MiXCR, one entry per CDR3 protein. The sample yields almost 20,000 distinct CDR3 sequences, about 43% seen once. The specimen was CD4+ T cells from blood, cultured in vitro, collected after SARS-CoV-2 vaccination. The receptors stem from a human donor who had recovered from COVID-19. CDR3s leave out the opening cysteine and the closing phenylalanine or tryptophan. Each record gives: V gene, clone size, D gene, J gene, CDR3 protein. A D gene is named only where the DNA matches it firmly. Part of the rows lack a size; the others show once, few, many or a class for expanded clones.

>TRBV27|medium-sized|-|TRBJ1-2
ASSSRAKYGYT
>TRBV27|-|-|TRBJ1-6
ASSSSGHNSPLH
>TRBV7-8|few|-|TRBJ2-3
ASSSEGAGDTQY
>TRBV6-2/TRBV6-3|few|TRBD1|TRBJ1-5
ASSSRQGSNQPQH
>TRBV7-3|-|-|TRBJ2-1
ASSLLQGPYNEQF
>TRBV4-3|-|TRBD1|TRBJ2-5
ASSQAGTGGHTQY
>TRBV19|-|TRBD2|TRBJ2-1
ASSTDPTSGANNEQF
>TRBV7-6|few|-|TRBJ2-2
ASSLAGIGLANTGELF
>TRBV20-1|few|TRBD2|TRBJ2-7
SAVAGRYEQY
>TRBV20-1|few|TRBD1|TRBJ1-1
SASPGTGGTEAF
>TRBV30|-|TRBD1|TRBJ1-1
AWRDRGGTEAF
>TRBV29-1|-|-|TRBJ2-5
SVEGPLKETQY
>TRBV6-1|few|TRBD1|TRBJ1-1
ASSARQGSTEAF
>TRBV30|-|-|TRBJ1-5
AWTSGRDNQPQH
>TRBV5-4|-|-|TRBJ1-1
ASSFSVGNTEAF
>TRBV7-2|-|TRBD1|TRBJ1-6
ASSPRTGTGGNHNSPLH
>TRBV7-2|-|-|TRBJ1-6
ASSLAGPQGTPLH
>TRBV5-1|-|-|TRBJ1-1
ASSIDPTWPEAF
>TRBV12-3/TRBV12-4|-|TRBD1|TRBJ2-3
ASSATGGSTDTQY
>TRBV5-4|-|-|TRBJ2-2
ASSGGGRGGELF
>TRBV7-2|-|-|TRBJ1-2
ASSLEAGRSGYT
>TRBV25-1|few|-|TRBJ1-6
ASRALGNPNSPLH
>TRBV19|-|-|TRBJ1-5
ASSPRRGAGTPQPQH
>TRBV7-2|-|TRBD1|TRBJ1-2
ASSSLRDSANYGYT
>TRBV28|-|-|TRBJ1-2
ASSPGGGQRSYGYT
>TRBV27|-|-|TRBJ1-5
ASSPQRVLGPQH
>TRBV27|few|-|TRBJ1-1
ASSLRTAQRAF
>TRBV6-1|few|-|TRBJ1-5
ASSAHSSNQPQH
>TRBV7-9|medium-sized|-|TRBJ1-5
ASSREGNQPQH
>TRBV6-2/TRBV6-3|-|-|TRBJ1-2
ASSLGLSYGYT
>TRBV7-2|-|-|TRBJ1-6
ASSRQYYNSPLH
>TRBV7-2|-|TRBD2|TRBJ2-1
ASSFSGTSLSEQF
>TRBV7-8|-|TRBD2|TRBJ2-1
ASSFPGLAGGQTREQF
>TRBV7-2|few|-|TRBJ2-5
ASSLGGKYQETQY
>TRBV7-9|once|-|TRBJ2-7
ASSGPPNYEQY
>TRBV14|-|-|TRBJ1-2
ASSQANSYGYT
>TRBV27|few|TRBD1|TRBJ1-1
ASSPLARGGLAEAF
>TRBV9|-|-|TRBJ2-1
ASSVRWETNEQF
>TRBV20-1|-|TRBD1|TRBJ2-3
SASRTGTQY
>TRBV10-2|-|TRBD2|TRBJ2-7
ASRMGTSGNEQY
>TRBV20-1|-|-|TRBJ2-5
SARSHSGLKTQY
>TRBV7-8|-|-|TRBJ1-4
ASSLVPGAGEKLF
>TRBV7-2|-|TRBD1|TRBJ1-2
ASSLVFDRVLYGYT
>TRBV19|-|-|TRBJ2-1
ASSFMGTVYNEQF
>TRBV6-2/TRBV6-3|-|-|TRBJ1-5
ASSLDHRPQH
>TRBV5-1|-|-|TRBJ2-3
ASSLNRVDTDTQY
>TRBV6-1|few|-|TRBJ1-1
ASRAWKGQLNTEAF
>TRBV20-1|few|-|TRBJ2-3
SARRETGTDTQY
>TRBV29-1|once|-|TRBJ1-1
SVANTEAF
>TRBV7-9|few|-|TRBJ1-1
ASSLPGQMNTEAF
>TRBV7-2|few|-|TRBJ2-5
ASSSPMKETQY
>TRBV27|-|-|TRBJ1-1
ASSRREKNTEAF
>TRBV24-1|few|TRBD1|TRBJ2-7
ATSEGQGWTYEQY
>TRBV28|-|TRBD2|TRBJ2-5
ASSSKGLAGDQETQY
>TRBV7-6|few|TRBD2|TRBJ2-5
ASSRSGGLLETQY
>TRBV28|-|-|TRBJ2-7
ASSLRGGRVSN
>TRBV20-1|once|-|TRBJ1-2
SAMVPESSYGYT
>TRBV20-1|-|-|TRBJ2-2
SARRGANTGELF
>TRBV11-3|-|-|TRBJ2-2
ASSFLMGHNTGELF
>TRBV4-1|-|-|TRBJ2-6
ASSPVLASGANVLT